The entry below describes one T cell receptor (beta chain). The sample comes from a study of CD8+CD57+ T cells in acquired aplastic anemia. Profiles of TCR beta VDJ and CDR3 were generated from a genomic DNA template. TCRdb analysed the reads with MiXCR anew, one entry per CDR3 protein. The table records just over 450,000 distinct CDR3 sequences, around 30% of them present only once. Individuals selected for sequencing had exhibited CD8+CD57+ cell expansion on flow cytometry. The germline V gene has CDR1 LGHNA and CDR2 YNFKEQ. CDR3 size: 16 residues. Trimming removed 4 bases at V and 0 bases at J, with 13 bases between.

The source is a human donor with aplastic anemia. Specimen: sorted CD4+, CD8+, or CD8+CD57+ T cells (not recorded which) from PBMCs. This sequence joins TRBV4-2 and TRBJ1-3, with no clear D. CDR3 region: CASSPVAGSSGNTIYF. CDR3 DNA: TGTGCCAGCAGCCCCGTCGCGGGAAGCTCTGGAAACACCATATATTTT.